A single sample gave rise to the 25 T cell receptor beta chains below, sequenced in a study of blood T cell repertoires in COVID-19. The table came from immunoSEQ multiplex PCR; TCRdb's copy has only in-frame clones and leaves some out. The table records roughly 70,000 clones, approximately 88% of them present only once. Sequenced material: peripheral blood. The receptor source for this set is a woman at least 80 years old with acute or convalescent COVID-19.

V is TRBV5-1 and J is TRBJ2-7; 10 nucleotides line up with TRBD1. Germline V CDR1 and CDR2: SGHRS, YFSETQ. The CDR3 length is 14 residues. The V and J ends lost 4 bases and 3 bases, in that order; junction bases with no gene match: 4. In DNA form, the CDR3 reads TGCGCCAGCAGCGTGACAGGGGGCGGCTACGAGCAGTACTTC. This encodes CASSVTGGGYEQYF.

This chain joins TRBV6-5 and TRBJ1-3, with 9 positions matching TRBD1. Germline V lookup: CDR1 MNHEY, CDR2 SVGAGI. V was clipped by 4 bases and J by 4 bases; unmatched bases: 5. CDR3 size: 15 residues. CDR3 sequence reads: CASSSTGGSGNTIYF. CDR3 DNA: TGTGCCAGCAGTTCTACAGGGGGCTCCGGAAACACCATATATTTT.

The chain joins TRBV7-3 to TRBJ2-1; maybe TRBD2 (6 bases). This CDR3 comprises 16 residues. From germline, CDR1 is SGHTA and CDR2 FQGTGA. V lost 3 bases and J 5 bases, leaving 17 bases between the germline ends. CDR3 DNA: TGTGCCAGCAGCTTGAGGGCGGGATTGGGAGACAATGAGCAGTTCTTC. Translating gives CASSLRAGLGDNEQFF.

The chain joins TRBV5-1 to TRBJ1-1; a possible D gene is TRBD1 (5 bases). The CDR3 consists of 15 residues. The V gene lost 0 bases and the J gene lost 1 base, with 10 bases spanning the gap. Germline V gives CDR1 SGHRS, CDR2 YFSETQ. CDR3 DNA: TGCGCCAGCAGCTTGGCCGCCAGGGCGAACACTGAAGCTTTCTTT. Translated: CASSLAARANTEAFF. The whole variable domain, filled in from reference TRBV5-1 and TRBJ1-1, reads KAGVTQTPRYLIKTRGQQVTLSCSPISGHRSVSWYQQTPGQGLQFLFEYFSETQRNKGNFPGRFSGRQFSNSRSEMNVSTLELGDSALYLCASSLAARANTEAFFGQGTRLTVV.

DNA of the CDR3: TGTGCCATCACTATGGACGGAGGCCCCGGGGAGCAGTTCTTC. Its protein is CAITMDGGPGEQFF. The chain has TRBV10-3 and TRBJ2-1, with D maybe TRBD2 (5 bases). The germline V and J ends were trimmed by 7 bases and 10 bases, with 20 bases remaining between them. This CDR3 has 14 residues. Germline loops: CDR1 ENHRY, CDR2 SYGVKD.

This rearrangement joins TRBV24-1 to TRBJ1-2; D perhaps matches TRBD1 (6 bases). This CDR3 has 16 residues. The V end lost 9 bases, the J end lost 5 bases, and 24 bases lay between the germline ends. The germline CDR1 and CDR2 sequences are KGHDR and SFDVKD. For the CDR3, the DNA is TGTGCCACCCCCGTGTGGAGGACAGCGCGGAGTTATGGCTACACCTTC. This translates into CATPVWRTARSYGYTF.

CDR3 nucleotides: TGCGCCAGCACCAGTACCCCCATCTGGGGGGGCACTGAAGCTTTCTTT. It codes for CASTSTPIWGGTEAFF. The rearrangement links TRBV5-1 to TRBJ1-1; D might be TRBD1 (5 bases). Germline CDR1 reads SGHRS; CDR2 reads YFSETQ. V was pared by 6 bases and J by 4 bases, with 22 bases between. The CDR3 consists of 16 residues.

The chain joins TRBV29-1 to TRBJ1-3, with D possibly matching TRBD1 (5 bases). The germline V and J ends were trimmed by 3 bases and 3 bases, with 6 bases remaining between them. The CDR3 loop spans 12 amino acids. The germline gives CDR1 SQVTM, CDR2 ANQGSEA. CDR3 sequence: CSVEGGGNTIYF. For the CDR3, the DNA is TGCAGCGTTGAGGGGGGTGGAAACACCATATATTTT. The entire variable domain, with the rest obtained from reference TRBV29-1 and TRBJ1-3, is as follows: SAVISQKPSRDICQRGTSLTIQCQVDSQVTMMFWYRQQPGQSLTLIATANQGSEATYESGFVIDKFPISRPNLTFSTLTVSNMSPEDSSIYLCSVEGGGNTIYFGEGSWLTVV.

The CDR3 loop is CASRGQYNEQFF. CDR3 coding DNA: TGTGCCAGCAGGGGACAGTACAATGAGCAGTTCTTC. The rearrangement joins TRBV2 to TRBJ2-1; 7 bases line up with TRBD1. Germline CDR1 reads SNHLY; CDR2 reads FYNNEI. Trimming took 6 bases from V and 4 from J; bases not matched to a gene: 0. The CDR3 loop spans 12 amino acids.

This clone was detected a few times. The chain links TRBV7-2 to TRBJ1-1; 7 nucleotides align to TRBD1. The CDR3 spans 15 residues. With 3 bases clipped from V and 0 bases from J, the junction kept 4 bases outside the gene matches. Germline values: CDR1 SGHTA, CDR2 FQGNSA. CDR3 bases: TGTGCCAGCAGCTTGGGACAGACCATGAACACTGAAGCTTTCTTT. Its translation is CASSLGQTMNTEAFF. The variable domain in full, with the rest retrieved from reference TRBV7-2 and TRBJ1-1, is GAGVSQSPSNKVTEKGKDVELRCDPISGHTALYWYRQSLGQGLEFLIYFQGNSAPDKSGLPSDRFSAERTGGSVSTLTIQRTQQEDSAVYLCASSLGQTMNTEAFFGQGTRLTVV.

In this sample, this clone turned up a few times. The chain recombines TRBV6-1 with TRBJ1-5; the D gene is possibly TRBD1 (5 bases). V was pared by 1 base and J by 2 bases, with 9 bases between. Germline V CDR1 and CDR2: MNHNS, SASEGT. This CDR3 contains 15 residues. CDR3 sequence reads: CASSEVRVGNQPQHF. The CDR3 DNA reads TGTGCCAGCAGTGAAGTCAGGGTGGGCAATCAGCCCCAGCATTTT.

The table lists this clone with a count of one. CDR3 nucleotides: TGTGCCAGCAGCCTCCTGCGCGGCAATGAGCAGTTCTTC. Translation: CASSLLRGNEQFF. The V and J genes are TRBV5-5 and TRBJ2-1; unclear D gene. The germline V gene has CDR1 SGHKS and CDR2 YYEKEE (reference sequence). The CDR3 has 13 residues. V was pared by 4 bases and J by 6 bases, with 11 bases between.

In DNA form, the CDR3 reads TGTGCCAGCAGCTTAGACGGGGGTCTCCCCTATGGCTACACCTTC. Its translation is CASSLDGGLPYGYTF. This chain links TRBV7-9 with TRBJ1-2; perhaps TRBD1 as D (5 bases). V was shortened by 1 base and J by 4 bases, with 13 bases between the two germline ends. The CDR3 totals 15 residues. The V gene's germline CDR1 is SEHNR and CDR2 FQNEAQ (reference sequence).

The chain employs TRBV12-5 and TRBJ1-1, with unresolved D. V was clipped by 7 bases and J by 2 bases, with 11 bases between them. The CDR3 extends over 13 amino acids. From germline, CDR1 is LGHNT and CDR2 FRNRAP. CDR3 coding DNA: TGTGCTAGTGCCGTCTCCAGAAACACTGAAGCTTTCTTT. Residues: CASAVSRNTEAFF.

CDR3 region: CASSQPGGRNTEAFF. CDR3 nucleotide sequence: TGCGCCAGCAGCCAGCCAGGGGGTAGGAACACTGAAGCTTTCTTT. The chain uses TRBV4-1 and TRBJ1-1, with 7 bases fitting TRBD1. The V and J ends lost 3 bases and 1 base, in that order; junction bases with no gene match: 5. The CDR3 covers 15 residues. From germline, CDR1 is MGHRA and CDR2 YSYEKL.

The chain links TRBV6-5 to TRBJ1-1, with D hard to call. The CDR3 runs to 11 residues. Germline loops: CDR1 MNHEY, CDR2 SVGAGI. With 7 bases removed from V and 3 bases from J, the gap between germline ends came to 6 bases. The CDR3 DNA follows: TGTGCCAGCAAAAAGCACACTGAAGCTTTCTTT. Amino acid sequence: CASKKHTEAFF.

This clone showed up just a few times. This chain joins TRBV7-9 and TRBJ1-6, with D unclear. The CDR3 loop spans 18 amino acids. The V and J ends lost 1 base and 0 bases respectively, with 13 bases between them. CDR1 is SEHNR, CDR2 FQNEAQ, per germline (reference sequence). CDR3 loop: CASSLEPRGSSYNSPLHF. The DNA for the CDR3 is TGTGCCAGCAGCTTAGAACCGCGGGGAAGCTCCTATAATTCACCCCTCCACTTT.

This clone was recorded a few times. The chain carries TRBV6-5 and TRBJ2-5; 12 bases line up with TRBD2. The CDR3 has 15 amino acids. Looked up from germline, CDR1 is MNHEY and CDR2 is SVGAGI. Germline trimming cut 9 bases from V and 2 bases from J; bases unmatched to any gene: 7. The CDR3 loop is CASGLAGGQQETQYF. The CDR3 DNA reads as TGTGCCAGTGGGCTAGCGGGGGGGCAACAAGAGACCCAGTACTTC.

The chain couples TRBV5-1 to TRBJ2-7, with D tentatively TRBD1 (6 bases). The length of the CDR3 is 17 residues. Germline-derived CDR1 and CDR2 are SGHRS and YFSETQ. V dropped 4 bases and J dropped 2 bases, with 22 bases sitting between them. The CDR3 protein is CASSLSDSRVNPYEQYF. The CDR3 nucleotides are TGCGCCAGCAGCCTATCGGACAGCAGGGTGAATCCCTACGAGCAGTACTTC.

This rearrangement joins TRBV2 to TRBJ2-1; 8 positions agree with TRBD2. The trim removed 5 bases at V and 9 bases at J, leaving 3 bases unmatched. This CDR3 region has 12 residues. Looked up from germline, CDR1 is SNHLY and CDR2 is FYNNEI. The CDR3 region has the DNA TGTGCCAGCAGTTATAGCGGGATTGAGCAGTTCTTC. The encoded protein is CASSYSGIEQFF. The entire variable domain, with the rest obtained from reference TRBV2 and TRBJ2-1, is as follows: EPEVTQTPSHQVTQMGQEVILRCVPISNHLYFYWYRQILGQKVEFLVSFYNNEISEKSEIFDDQFSVERPDGSNFTLKIRSTKLEDSAMYFCASSYSGIEQFFGPGTRLTVL.

CDR3 coding DNA: TGCGCCAGCAGCCGTCCAGGGAGGAATCAGCCCCAGCATTTT. Its protein product is CASSRPGRNQPQHF. The V and J genes are TRBV4-1 and TRBJ1-5; TRBD1 is a possible D gene (5 bases). The CDR3 extends over 14 amino acids. The germline CDR1 and CDR2 sequences are MGHRA and YSYEKL. V dropped 4 bases and J dropped 4 bases, with 11 bases sitting between them.

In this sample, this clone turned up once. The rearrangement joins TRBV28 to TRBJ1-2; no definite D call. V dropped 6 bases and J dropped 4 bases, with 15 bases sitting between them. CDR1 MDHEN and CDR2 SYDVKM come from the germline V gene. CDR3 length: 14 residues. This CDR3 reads CASSPTAGPYGYTF. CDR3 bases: TGTGCCAGCAGCCCAACGGCGGGCCCCTATGGCTACACCTTC.

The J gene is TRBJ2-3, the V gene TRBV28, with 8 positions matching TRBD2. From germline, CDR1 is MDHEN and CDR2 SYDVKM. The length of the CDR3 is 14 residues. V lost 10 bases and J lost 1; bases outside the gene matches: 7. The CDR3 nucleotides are TGTGCCACTGCGACTAGCGAAGGCACAGATACGCAGTATTTT. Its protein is CATATSEGTDTQYF. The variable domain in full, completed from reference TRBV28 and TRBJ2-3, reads DVKVTQSSRYLVKRTGEKVFLECVQDMDHENMFWYRQDPGLGLRLIYFSYDVKMKEKGDIPEGYSVSREKKERFSLILESASTNQTSMYLCATATSEGTDTQYFGPGTRLTVL.

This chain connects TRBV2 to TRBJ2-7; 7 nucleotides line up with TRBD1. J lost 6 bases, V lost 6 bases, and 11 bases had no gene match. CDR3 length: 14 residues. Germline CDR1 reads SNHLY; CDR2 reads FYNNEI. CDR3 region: CASRADRASGEQYF. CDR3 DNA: TGTGCCAGCAGGGCCGACAGGGCATCTGGCGAGCAGTACTTC.

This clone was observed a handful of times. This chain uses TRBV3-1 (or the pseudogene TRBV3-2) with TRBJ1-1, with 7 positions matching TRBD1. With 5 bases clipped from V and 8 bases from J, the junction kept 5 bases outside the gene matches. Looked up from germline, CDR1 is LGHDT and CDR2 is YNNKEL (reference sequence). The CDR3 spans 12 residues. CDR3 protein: CASSKGTAEAFF. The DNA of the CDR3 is TGTGCCAGCAGCAAAGGGACAGCCGAAGCTTTCTTT.